This TCR beta chain was recovered during a study of beta chain features in type 1 diabetes. Study-level information: Patients and healthy donors were similar in age, gender and cell yields.

Every donor provided one heparinised blood draw, which averaged approximately 120 mL. The germline V gene encodes CDR1 MGHRA and CDR2 YSYEKL. This CDR3 spans 17 amino acids. The germline V and J ends were trimmed by 0 bases and 5 bases, with 16 bases remaining between them. Study-level points and caveats: VDJ junctions sequenced from type 1 diabetes patients showed fewer insertions and more deletions. Patients and controls would be equally affected if PCR favored shorter templates. In all four CD4+ subsets, TCRB CDR3 length was significantly, moderately reduced in type 1 diabetes.

To note about this clone: Its antigen is currently unknown.

Expressed TCRB transcripts were sequenced, since all the RNA that had been isolated was reverse transcribed. This table comes from immunoSEQ multiplex PCR, and its TCRdb copy is limited to in-frame clones, with some not included. Counted here are hundreds of thousands of clones, under 15% occurring once; the ten biggest clones make up approximately 0.022%. The chain is built from TRBV4-1 and TRBJ1-4; weak D call: TRBD1 (5 bases). The source of this sequence is a man between 18 and 29 years old with type 1 diabetes. Sequenced material: naive CD4+ T cells from blood. Written as DNA, the CDR3 is TGCGCCAGCAGCCAAGATCGCGGGGACGGTGTCAATGAAAAACTGTTTTTT. Residues: CASSQDRGDGVNEKLFF.